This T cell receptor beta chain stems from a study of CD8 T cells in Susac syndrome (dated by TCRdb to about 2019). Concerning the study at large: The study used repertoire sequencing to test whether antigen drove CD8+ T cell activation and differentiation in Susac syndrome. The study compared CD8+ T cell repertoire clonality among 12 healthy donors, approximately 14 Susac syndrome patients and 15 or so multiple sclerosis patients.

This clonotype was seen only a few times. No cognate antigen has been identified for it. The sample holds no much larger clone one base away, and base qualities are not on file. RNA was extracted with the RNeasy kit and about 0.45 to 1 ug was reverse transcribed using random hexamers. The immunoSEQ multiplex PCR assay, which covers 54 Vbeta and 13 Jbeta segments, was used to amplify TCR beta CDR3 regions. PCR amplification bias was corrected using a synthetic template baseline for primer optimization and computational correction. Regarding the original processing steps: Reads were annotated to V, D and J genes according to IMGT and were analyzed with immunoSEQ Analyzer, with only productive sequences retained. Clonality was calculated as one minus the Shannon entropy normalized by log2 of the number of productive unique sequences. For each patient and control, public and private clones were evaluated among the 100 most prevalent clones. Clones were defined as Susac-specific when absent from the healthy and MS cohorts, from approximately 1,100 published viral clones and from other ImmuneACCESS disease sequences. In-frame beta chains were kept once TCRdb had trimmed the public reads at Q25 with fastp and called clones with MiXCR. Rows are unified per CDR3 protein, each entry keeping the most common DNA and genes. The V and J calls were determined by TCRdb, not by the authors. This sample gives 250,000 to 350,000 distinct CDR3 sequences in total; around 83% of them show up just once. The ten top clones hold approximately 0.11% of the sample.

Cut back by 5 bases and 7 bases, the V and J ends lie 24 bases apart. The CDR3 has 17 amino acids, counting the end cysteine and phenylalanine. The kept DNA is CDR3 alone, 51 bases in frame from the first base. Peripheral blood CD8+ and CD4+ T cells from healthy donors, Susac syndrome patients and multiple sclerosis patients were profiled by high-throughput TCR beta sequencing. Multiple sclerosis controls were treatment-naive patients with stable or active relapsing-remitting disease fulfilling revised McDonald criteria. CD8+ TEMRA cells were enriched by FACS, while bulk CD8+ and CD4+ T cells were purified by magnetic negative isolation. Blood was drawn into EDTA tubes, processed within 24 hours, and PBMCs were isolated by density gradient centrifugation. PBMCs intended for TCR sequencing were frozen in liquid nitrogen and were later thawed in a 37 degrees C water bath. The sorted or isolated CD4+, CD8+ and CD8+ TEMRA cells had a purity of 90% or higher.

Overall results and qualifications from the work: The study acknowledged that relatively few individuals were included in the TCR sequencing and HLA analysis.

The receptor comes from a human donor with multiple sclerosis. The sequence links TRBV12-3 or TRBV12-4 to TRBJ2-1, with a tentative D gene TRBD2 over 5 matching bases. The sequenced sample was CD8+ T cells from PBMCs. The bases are TGTGCCAGCAGTGTGCCTCTCCTTTGGCGGACTCGGAATGAGCAGTTCTTC. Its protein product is CASSVPLLWRTRNEQFF.